This TCR beta chain was identified during a study of blood T cell repertoires in COVID-19 (dated by TCRdb to between 2020 and 2021). A note on the overall study: Samples from collaborators originated in the United States, Italy and Spain and spanned both the acute and convalescent phases of COVID-19. The samples were drawn from two sources: the first 160 participants of the ongoing ImmuneRACE study, and 1,200 or so subjects contributed by 6 global collaborators. The repertoires were released in a freely available public database meant as a resource for research on the immune response to SARS-CoV-2. The material from the prospective study consisted of cDNA or gDNA derived from T cells, B-cell-depleted T cells, or PBMCs. The sample metadata nearly always contained a de-identified subject ID, COVID-19 status, age in years and sex. HLA class I and class II types, where available, came from metadata supplied by the sample provider rather than from assay-based typing. The dataset comprised deeply sampled blood TCRbeta repertoires from subjects exposed to, actively infected with, or recovered from COVID-19.

The immunoSEQ Assay, a bias-controlled multiplex PCR, was used to amplify TCRbeta CDR3 regions from genomic DNA. Per the source publication's procedure: Within the assay, amplification of reference gene primers was used to estimate how many nucleated cells each sample contained. Sequence reads were collapsed and filtered to measure the absolute abundance of every unique TCRbeta CDR3 rearrangement. Productive Simpson clonality was computed per sample as the square root of Simpson's diversity index over productive rearrangements. TCRdb holds this immuneACCESS table with in-frame rearrangements only. Some clones are missing; in checked studies, unresolved V genes explain under half, and the rest has no known cause. V and J calls and clone size are given by that table; D and trimming were obtained from the DNA. In this sample the table shows about 140,000 clones, more than 70% of which occur a single time. The top ten clonotypes cover approximately 8.2% of the sample.

Study-level results and caveats: The amount of clinical and demographic metadata varied by source and participant and was provided uncurated.

For this clone: The antigen it binds to is not known. One base away there is no much larger clone; base qualities are not given.

The trim is 6 bases for V and 0 bases for J, with a gap of 14 bases between the germline ends. The CDR3, from cysteine to phenylalanine, totals 15 residues. CDR3 DNA only is kept here, 45 bases in frame from base 1. CDR1 MDHEN and CDR2 SYDVKM were looked up in the germline V gene. Collaborating institutions collected whole blood in K2EDTA tubes following their own protocols. For TCRbeta analysis, collaborators shipped samples in one of three forms: frozen whole blood, isolated PBMCs, or DNA extracted from either of those sample types. The chain couples TRBV28 to TRBJ1-2, with a weak D call of TRBD1 (6 bases match). Material for sequencing was peripheral blood. The sequence derives from a woman aged 60-70 years with acute or convalescent COVID-19. The CDR3 protein sequence reads: CASRLTGRANYGYTF. The DNA sequence follows: TGTGCCAGCAGATTAACAGGGAGAGCTAACTATGGCTACACCTTC.